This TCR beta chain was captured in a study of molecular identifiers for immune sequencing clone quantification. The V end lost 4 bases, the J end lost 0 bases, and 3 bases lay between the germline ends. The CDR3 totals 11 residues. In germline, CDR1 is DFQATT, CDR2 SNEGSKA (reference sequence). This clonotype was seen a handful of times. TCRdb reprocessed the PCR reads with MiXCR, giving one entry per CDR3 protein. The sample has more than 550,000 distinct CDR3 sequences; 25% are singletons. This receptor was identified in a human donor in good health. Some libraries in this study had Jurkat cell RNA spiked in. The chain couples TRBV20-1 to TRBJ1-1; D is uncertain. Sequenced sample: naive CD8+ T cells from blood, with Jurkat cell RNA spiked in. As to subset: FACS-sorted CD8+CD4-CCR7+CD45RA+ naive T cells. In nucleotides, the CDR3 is TGCAGTGCTATGCTGAACACTGAAGCTTTCTTT. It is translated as CSAMLNTEAFF.